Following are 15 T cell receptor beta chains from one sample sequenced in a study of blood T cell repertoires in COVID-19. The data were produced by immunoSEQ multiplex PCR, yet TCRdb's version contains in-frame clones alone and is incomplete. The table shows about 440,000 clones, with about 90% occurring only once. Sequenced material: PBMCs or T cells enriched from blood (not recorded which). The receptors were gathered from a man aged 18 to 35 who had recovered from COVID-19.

The CDR3 nucleotides are TGTGCCACCAGCAGAGGCCCGGGACAGGGGGCCCTTAACTATGGCTACACCTTC. This sequence encodes CATSRGPGQGALNYGYTF. The V gene is TRBV15, the J gene TRBJ1-2, with 12 nucleotides matching TRBD1. The CDR3 consists of 18 residues. Germline loops: CDR1 LNHNV, CDR2 YYDKDF (reference sequence). The V gene end was trimmed by 1 base and the J gene end by 1 base; junction bases not matched to a gene: 7.

The CDR3 protein is CASSYPDTTTEAFF. CDR3 bases: TGTGCCAGTAGTTACCCAGACACGACAACGGAAGCTTTCTTT. This rearrangement joins TRBV19 to TRBJ1-1; D remains unclear. Deletions cut 5 bases from V and 8 bases from J, with 18 bases between. Germline lookup yields CDR1 LNHDA and CDR2 SQIVND (reference sequence). The CDR3 loop spans 14 amino acids.

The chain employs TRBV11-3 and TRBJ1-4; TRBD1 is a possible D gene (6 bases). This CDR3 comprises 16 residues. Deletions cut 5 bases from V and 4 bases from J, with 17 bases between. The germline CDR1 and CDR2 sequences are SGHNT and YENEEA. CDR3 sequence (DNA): TGTGCCAGCAGCGCATCCACAGGGAGCTTTAATGAAAAACTGTTTTTT. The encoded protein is CASSASTGSFNEKLFF.

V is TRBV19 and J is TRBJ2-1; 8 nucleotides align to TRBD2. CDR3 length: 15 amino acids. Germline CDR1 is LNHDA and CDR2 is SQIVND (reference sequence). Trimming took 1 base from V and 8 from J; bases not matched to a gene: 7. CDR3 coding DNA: TGTGCCAGTAGTATAGCGGGAGGGACGTGGGATGAGCAGTTCTTC. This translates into CASSIAGGTWDEQFF.

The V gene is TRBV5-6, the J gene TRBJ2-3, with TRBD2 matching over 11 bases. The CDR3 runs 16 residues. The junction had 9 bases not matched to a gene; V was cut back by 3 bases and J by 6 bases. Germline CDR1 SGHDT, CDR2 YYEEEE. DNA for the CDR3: TGTGCCAGCAGCTGGGGGTCTAGCGGGAGGAAGGATACGCAGTATTTT. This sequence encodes CASSWGSSGRKDTQYF.

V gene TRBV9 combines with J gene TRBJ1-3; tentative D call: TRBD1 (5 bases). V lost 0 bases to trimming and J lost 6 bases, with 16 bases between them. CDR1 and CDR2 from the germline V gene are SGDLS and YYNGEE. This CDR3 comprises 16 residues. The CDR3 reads CASSVAAGKGENTIYF. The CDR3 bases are TGTGCCAGCAGCGTAGCGGCAGGGAAGGGTGAAAACACCATATATTTT.

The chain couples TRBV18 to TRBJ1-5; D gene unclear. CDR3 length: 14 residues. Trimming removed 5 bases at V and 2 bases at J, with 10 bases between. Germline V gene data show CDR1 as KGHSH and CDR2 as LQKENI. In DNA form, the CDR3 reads TGTGCCAGCTCATCCGCCGGGGGCAATCAGCCCCAGCATTTT. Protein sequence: CASSSAGGNQPQHF.

CDR3 DNA sequence: TGTGCTAGTGGTACAGACAGTCCTAATTCACCCCTCCACTTT. This encodes CASGTDSPNSPLHF. The V call is TRBV12-5, the J call TRBJ1-6; maybe TRBD1 (5 bases). The V gene's germline CDR1 is LGHNT and CDR2 FRNRAP. The germline V and J ends were trimmed by 5 bases and 6 bases, with 11 bases remaining between them. This CDR3 comprises 14 residues.

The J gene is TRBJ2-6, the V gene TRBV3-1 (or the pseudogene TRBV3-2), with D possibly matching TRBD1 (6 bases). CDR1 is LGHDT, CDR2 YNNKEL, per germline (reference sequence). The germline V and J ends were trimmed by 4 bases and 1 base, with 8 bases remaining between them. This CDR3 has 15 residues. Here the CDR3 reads CASSPRGSGANVLTF. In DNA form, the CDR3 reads TGTGCCAGCAGCCCCAGGGGTTCTGGGGCCAACGTCCTGACTTTC.

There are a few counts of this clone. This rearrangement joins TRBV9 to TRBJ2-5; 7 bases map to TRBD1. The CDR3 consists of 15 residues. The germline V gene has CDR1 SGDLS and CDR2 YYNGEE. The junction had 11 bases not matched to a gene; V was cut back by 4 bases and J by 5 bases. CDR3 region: CASSNSQGLGETQYF. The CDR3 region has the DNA TGTGCCAGCAGCAACTCACAGGGGTTGGGGGAGACCCAGTACTTC.

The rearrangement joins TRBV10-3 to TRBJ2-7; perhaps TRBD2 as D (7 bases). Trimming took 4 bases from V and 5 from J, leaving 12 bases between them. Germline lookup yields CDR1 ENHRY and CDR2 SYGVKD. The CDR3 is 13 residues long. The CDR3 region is CAISGGAGDEQYF. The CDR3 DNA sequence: TGTGCCATCAGTGGGGGGGCGGGAGACGAGCAGTACTTC.

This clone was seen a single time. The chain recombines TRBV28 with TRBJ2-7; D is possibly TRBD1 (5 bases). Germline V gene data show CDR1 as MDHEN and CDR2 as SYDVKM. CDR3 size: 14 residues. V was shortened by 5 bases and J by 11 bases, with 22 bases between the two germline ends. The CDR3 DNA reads TGTGCCAGCAGTCGGCCCCCAGGGCTCCACAACGAGTACTTC. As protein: CASSRPPGLHNEYF. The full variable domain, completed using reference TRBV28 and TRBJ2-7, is DVKVTQSSRYLVKRTGEKVFLECVQDMDHENMFWYRQDPGLGLRLIYFSYDVKMKEKGDIPEGYSVSREKKERFSLILESASTNQTSMYLCASSRPPGLHNEYFGPGTRLTVT.

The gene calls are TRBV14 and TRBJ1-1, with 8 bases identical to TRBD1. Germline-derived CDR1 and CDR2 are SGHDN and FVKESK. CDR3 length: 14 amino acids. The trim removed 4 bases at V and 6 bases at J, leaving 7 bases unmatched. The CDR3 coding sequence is TGTGCCAGCAGCCGCCGGACAGGGACCCCTGAAGCTTTCTTT. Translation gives CASSRRTGTPEAFF.

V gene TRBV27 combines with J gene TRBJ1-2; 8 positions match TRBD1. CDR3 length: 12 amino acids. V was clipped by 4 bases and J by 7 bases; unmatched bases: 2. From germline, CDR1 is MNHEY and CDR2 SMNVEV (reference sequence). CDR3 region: CASSSTGAGYTF. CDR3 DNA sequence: TGTGCCAGCAGTTCGACAGGGGCTGGCTACACCTTC.

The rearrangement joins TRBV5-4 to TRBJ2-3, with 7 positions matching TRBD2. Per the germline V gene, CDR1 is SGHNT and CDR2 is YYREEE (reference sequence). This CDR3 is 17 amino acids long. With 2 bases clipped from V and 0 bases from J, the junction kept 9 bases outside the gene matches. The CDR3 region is CASSFEAGVRSTDTQYF. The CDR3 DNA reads TGTGCCAGCAGCTTCGAGGCGGGGGTAAGGAGCACAGATACGCAGTATTTT.